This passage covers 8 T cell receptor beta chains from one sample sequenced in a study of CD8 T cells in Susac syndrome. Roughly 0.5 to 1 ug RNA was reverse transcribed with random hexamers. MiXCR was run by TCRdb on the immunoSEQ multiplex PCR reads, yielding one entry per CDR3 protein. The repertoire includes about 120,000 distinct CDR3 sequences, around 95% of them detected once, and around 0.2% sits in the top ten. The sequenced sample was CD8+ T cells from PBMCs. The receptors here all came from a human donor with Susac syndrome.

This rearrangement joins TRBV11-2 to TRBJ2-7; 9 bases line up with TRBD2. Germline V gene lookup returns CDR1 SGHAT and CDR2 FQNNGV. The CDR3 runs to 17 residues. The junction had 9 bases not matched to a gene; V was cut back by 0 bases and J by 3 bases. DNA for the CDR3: TGTGCCAGCAGCTTAGAGGGGCTAGCGGGGATACTCTACGAGCAGTACTTC. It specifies CASSLEGLAGILYEQYF.

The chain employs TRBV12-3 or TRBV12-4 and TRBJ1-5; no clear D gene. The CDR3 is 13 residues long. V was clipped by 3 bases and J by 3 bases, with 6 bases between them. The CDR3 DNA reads TGTGCCAGCAGTTTGTTCTCCAATCAGCCCCAGCATTTT. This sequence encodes CASSLFSNQPQHF.

DNA of the CDR3: TGCAGTGCTAGAGGATGGGCACATGGGGGGGTGAACACTGAAGCTTTCTTT. This translates into CSARGWAHGGVNTEAFF. The chain is built from TRBV20-1 and TRBJ1-1, with D perhaps matching TRBD1 (5 bases). CDR3 length equals 17 residues. CDR1 is DFQATT, CDR2 SNEGSKA, per germline (reference sequence). Trimming removed 1 base from V and 0 bases from J, with 18 bases in between.

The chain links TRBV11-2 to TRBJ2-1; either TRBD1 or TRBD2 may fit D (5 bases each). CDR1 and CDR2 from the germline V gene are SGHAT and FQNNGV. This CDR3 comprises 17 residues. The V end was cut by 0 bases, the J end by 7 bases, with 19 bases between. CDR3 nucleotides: TGTGCCAGCAGCTTAGAGTCCGGGGACCCCCGATGGAATGAGCAGTTCTTC. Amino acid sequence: CASSLESGDPRWNEQFF.

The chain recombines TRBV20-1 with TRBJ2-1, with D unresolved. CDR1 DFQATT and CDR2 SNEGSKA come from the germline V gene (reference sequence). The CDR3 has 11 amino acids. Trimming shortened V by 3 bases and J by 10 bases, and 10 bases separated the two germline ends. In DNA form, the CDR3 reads TGCAGTGCTAGTAACGTTGGCGAGCAGTTCTTC. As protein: CSASNVGEQFF.

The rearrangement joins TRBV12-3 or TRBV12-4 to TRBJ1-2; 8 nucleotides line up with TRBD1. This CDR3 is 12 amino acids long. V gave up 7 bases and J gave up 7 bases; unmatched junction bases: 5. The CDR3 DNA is TGTGCCAGCAATTCAGGGGGCCGTGGCTACACCTTC. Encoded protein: CASNSGGRGYTF.

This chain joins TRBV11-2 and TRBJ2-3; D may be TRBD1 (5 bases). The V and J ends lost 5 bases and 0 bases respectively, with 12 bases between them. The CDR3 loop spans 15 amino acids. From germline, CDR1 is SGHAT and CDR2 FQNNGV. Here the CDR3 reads CASSPPDSSTDTQYF. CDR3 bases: TGTGCCAGCAGCCCCCCAGACAGCAGCACAGATACGCAGTATTTT.

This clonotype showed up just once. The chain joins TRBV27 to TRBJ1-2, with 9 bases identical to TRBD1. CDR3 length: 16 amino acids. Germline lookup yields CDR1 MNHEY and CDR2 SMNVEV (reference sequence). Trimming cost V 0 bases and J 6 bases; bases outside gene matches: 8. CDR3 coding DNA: TGTGCCAGCAGTTTATCCCGGACAGGGGACAGGGATGGCTACACCTTC. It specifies CASSLSRTGDRDGYTF.